One and the same sample provided the 10 T cell receptor beta chains below, sequenced in a study of T cell responses to AZD1222 COVID-19 vaccine. Some clones are missing from TCRdb's copy, which holds only in-frame ones; the method was immunoSEQ multiplex PCR. The profile covers roughly 130,000 clones, with approximately 88% appearing a single time and around 20% taken by the ten largest. Sequenced material: peripheral blood, taken on day 0 of MenACWY control vaccination. Receptors originate from an adult in good health.

This chain joins TRBV10-1 and TRBJ2-3, with 7 nucleotides matching TRBD1. The germline gives CDR1 WNHNN, CDR2 SYGVQD (reference sequence). V trimming: 2 bases; J trimming: 0 bases; junction bases outside the gene matches: 5. This CDR3 is built from 16 residues. In DNA, the CDR3 is TGCGCCAGCAGTGAGGTGACAGGGATTAGCACAGATACGCAGTATTTT. Protein sequence: CASSEVTGISTDTQYF.

The chain carries TRBV7-3 and TRBJ1-2; D perhaps matches TRBD1 (5 bases). The germline gives CDR1 SGHTA, CDR2 FQGTGA. Trimming took 5 bases from V and 2 from J, leaving 9 bases between them. This CDR3 has 13 amino acids. CDR3 bases: TGTGCCAGCAGCCCGAGACAGAACTATGGCTACACCTTC. It yields the protein CASSPRQNYGYTF.

This chain uses TRBV4-1 with TRBJ1-5; D possibly corresponds to TRBD1 (5 bases). V lost 3 bases and J lost 3, with 18 bases in between. The CDR3 spans 17 residues. Germline assignment: CDR1 MGHRA and CDR2 YSYEKL. The DNA of the CDR3 is TGCGCCAGCAGCCAGGGGGAAACAGCCAGTGACAATCAGCCCCAGCATTTT. Its protein product is CASSQGETASDNQPQHF.

The V call is TRBV7-9, the J call TRBJ2-7; 7 bases are shared with TRBD1. Trimming took 2 bases from V and 5 from J; bases not matched to a gene: 6. The CDR3 consists of 14 residues. CDR1 is SEHNR, CDR2 FQNEAQ, per germline (reference sequence). The CDR3 DNA sequence: TGTGCCAGCAGCTTAACGGGACAGTCTAACGAGCAGTACTTC. Translated, it gives CASSLTGQSNEQYF.

The chain carries TRBV2 and TRBJ2-1; 7 positions agree with TRBD1. Unmatched junction bases numbered 8, after V lost 6 bases and J lost 9 bases. The CDR3 is made up of 13 amino acids. Germline V gives CDR1 SNHLY, CDR2 FYNNEI. CDR3 in amino acids: CASRGNGDSEQFF. CDR3 sequence (DNA): TGTGCCAGCAGGGGTAATGGGGACAGTGAGCAGTTCTTC. The full variable domain, its missing parts supplied by reference TRBV2 and TRBJ2-1, is EPEVTQTPSHQVTQMGQEVILRCVPISNHLYFYWYRQILGQKVEFLVSFYNNEISEKSEIFDDQFSVERPDGSNFTLKIRSTKLEDSAMYFCASRGNGDSEQFFGPGTRLTVL.

The genes are TRBV5-6 and TRBJ2-5, with TRBD2 matching 9 bases. Germline assignment: CDR1 SGHDT and CDR2 YYEEEE. There are 13 residues in the CDR3. After removal of 7 bases from V and 4 bases from J, the junction contained 5 bases not matched to a gene. In nucleotides, the CDR3 is TGTGCCAGCCTTCGCGGGAGGGGAGAGACCCAGTACTTC. Protein product: CASLRGRGETQYF.

The chain joins TRBV3-1 (or the pseudogene TRBV3-2) to TRBJ1-3; TRBD1 agrees at 9 bases. The CDR3 runs 15 residues. Germline CDR1 is LGHDT and CDR2 is YNNKEL (reference sequence). After removal of 5 bases from V and 4 bases from J, the junction contained 6 bases not matched to a gene. The CDR3 bases are TGTGCCAGCAGCTTGGGACAGGGAGGAGGAAACACCATATATTTT. It translates to CASSLGQGGGNTIYF.

J is TRBJ1-1 and V is TRBV5-1, with 7 bases matching TRBD1. The CDR3 contains 16 residues. With 2 bases clipped from V and 0 bases from J, the junction kept 7 bases outside the gene matches. CDR1 is SGHRS and CDR2 is YFSETQ in the germline V gene. CDR3 in amino acids: CASSFMTGRLNTEAFF. For the CDR3, the DNA is TGCGCCAGCAGCTTTATGACAGGGCGGTTGAACACTGAAGCTTTCTTT.

The chain uses TRBV2 and TRBJ2-5; 11 nucleotides align to TRBD2. CDR1 SNHLY and CDR2 FYNNEI come from the germline V gene. V lost 4 bases, J lost 5 bases, and 9 bases stayed unmatched. The CDR3 is 16 residues long. The CDR3 DNA is TGTGCCAGCAGTGTTATAGCGGGAGGGCCCTCGGAGACCCAGTACTTC. Amino acids: CASSVIAGGPSETQYF.

V is TRBV30 and J is TRBJ1-4, with TRBD1 matching over 9 bases. The CDR3 runs 16 residues. CDR1 GTSNPN and CDR2 SVGIG come from the germline V gene (reference sequence). After removal of 3 bases from V and 5 bases from J, the junction contained 10 bases not matched to a gene. The CDR3 bases are TGTGCCTGGAGCGGTCCCGGGACAGGGAAAAATGAAAAACTGTTTTTT. It codes for CAWSGPGTGKNEKLFF.